The TCR beta chain under discussion was sequenced for a study of blood T cells in healthy people across ages. The germline V gene has CDR1 SGHRS and CDR2 YFSETQ. This CDR3 has 15 residues. With V trimmed by 2 bases and J by 4 bases, 6 bases remained unmatched. Next came a second PCR, run for roughly 7 to 12 cycles, which used a sample-barcoded 5' primer along with a J-beta primer mix. Each CDR3 protein gets one entry after TCRdb re-called the 5' RACE reads with MiXCR. The table records some 780,000 distinct CDR3 sequences, around three fifths of them present only once. This clonotype was observed a handful of times.

This clonotype was sampled from a man between 35 and 55 years old in good health. V usage is TRBV5-1 and J usage is TRBJ2-3; 8 bases fit TRBD1. Material: blood. CDR3 protein: CASSFQGAVADTQYF. CDR3 sequence (DNA): TGCGCCAGCAGCTTTCAGGGGGCTGTGGCAGATACGCAGTATTTT.